These 30 T cell receptor beta chains were all obtained from the same sample, sequenced in a study of cytomegalovirus exposure and HLA in healthy donors (dated by TCRdb to 2016 to 2017). The library came from the immunoSEQ multiplex PCR assay. For the multiplex PCR, a mixture combining 60 forward primers for TCR Vbeta segments and 13 reverse primers for TCR Jbeta segments was used. Not all clones reach the TCRdb copy of this immuneACCESS table, which keeps in-frame sequences only. Checked studies attribute under half of the gap to unresolved V genes and leave the rest unexplained. This sample lists 53,000 or so clones; about 77% were detected once. The ten largest clones capture 6% to 7% of the sample. Sequences were obtained from PBMCs. All receptors derive from a man younger than 40 in good health and CMV-seropositive.

The chain recombines TRBV11-2 with TRBJ1-4, with D possibly TRBD1 on 6 matching bases. Between the trimmed V and J ends, which lost 2 bases and 0 bases, there was a span of 16 bases. The CDR3 length is 18 residues. Germline V lookup: CDR1 SGHAT, CDR2 FQNNGV. The CDR3 coding sequence is TGTGCCAGCAGCTTATCAAGGGCAGGGGCCACAACTAATGAAAAACTGTTTTTT. Translated: CASSLSRAGATTNEKLFF.

The chain recombines TRBV28 with TRBJ1-6; 9 positions agree with TRBD1. The germline V gene has CDR1 MDHEN and CDR2 SYDVKM. There are 16 residues in the CDR3. The trim removed 2 bases at V and 8 bases at J, leaving 7 bases unmatched. This CDR3 is CASSLGGQGEDSPLHF. CDR3 bases: TGTGCCAGCAGTTTAGGGGGACAGGGCGAGGATTCACCCCTCCACTTT. Full variable domain (remainder filled in from reference TRBV28 and TRBJ1-6): DVKVTQSSRYLVKRTGEKVFLECVQDMDHENMFWYRQDPGLGLRLIYFSYDVKMKEKGDIPEGYSVSREKKERFSLILESASTNQTSMYLCASSLGGQGEDSPLHFGNGTRLTVT.

This clone has a handful of counts. The V and J genes are TRBV7-2 and TRBJ2-7; D possibly corresponds to TRBD1 (6 bases). The CDR3 length is 13 residues. V lost 11 bases and J lost 6, with 20 bases in between. Germline CDR1 SGHTA, CDR2 FQGNSA. The CDR3 region is CAASVRGAGEQYF. CDR3 nucleotide sequence: TGTGCCGCCTCAGTCAGGGGCGCAGGCGAGCAGTACTTC.

The chain employs TRBV27 and TRBJ1-6; D ambiguous. V lost 1 base and J lost 0, with 7 bases in between. Germline CDR1 MNHEY, CDR2 SMNVEV (reference sequence). The CDR3 consists of 16 residues. CDR3 DNA: TGTGCCAGCAGTTTATTTCCGAGCTCCTATAATTCACCCCTCCACTTT. Amino acids: CASSLFPSSYNSPLHF.

The chain combines TRBV27 with TRBJ2-7; 7 bases fit TRBD1. Trimming at V came to 1 base and at J to 3 bases, leaving 0 bases not matched to a gene. Germline loops: CDR1 MNHEY, CDR2 SMNVEV (reference sequence). There are 13 residues in the CDR3. CDR3 protein: CASSLWDSYEQYF. CDR3 coding DNA: TGTGCCAGCAGTTTATGGGACAGCTACGAGCAGTACTTC.

The sample holds one count of this clone. The rearrangement links TRBV5-6 to TRBJ2-1; unclear D gene. The germline V gene has CDR1 SGHDT and CDR2 YYEEEE. Trimming cost V 0 bases and J 4 bases, with 8 bases left between them. This CDR3 region has 14 residues. In DNA, the CDR3 is TGTGCCAGCAGCTTGGACTACACGTACAATGAGCAGTTCTTC. Protein: CASSLDYTYNEQFF.

The V call is TRBV30, the J call TRBJ2-5, with 8 nucleotides matching TRBD1. The J call is in doubt because the DNA end fits TRBJ2-7 better. The length of the CDR3 is 15 residues. CDR1 and CDR2 from the germline V gene are GTSNPN and SVGIG (reference sequence). The CDR3 loop is CAWKSLQGAAYEQYF. Here the CDR3 DNA reads TGTGCCTGGAAGAGTCTGCAGGGGGCTGCTTACGAGCAGTACTTC.

This clone was counted a few times. This chain links TRBV5-1 with TRBJ1-4; 7 bases match TRBD1. CDR1 is SGHRS and CDR2 is YFSETQ in the germline V gene. With 4 bases clipped from V and 3 bases from J, the junction kept 3 bases outside the gene matches. There are 14 residues in the CDR3. CDR3 sequence: CASSLDRANEKLFF. The DNA for the CDR3 is TGCGCCAGCAGCCTCGACAGGGCTAATGAAAAACTGTTTTTT.

The CDR3: CASSLVGRRTGELFF. The CDR3 coding sequence is TGTGCCAGCAGTTTGGTGGGGCGCAGGACCGGGGAGCTGTTTTTT. The chain recombines TRBV27 with TRBJ2-2; maybe TRBD1 (5 bases). Between the trimmed V and J ends, which lost 3 bases and 5 bases, there was a span of 13 bases. The CDR3 has 15 residues. Germline values: CDR1 MNHEY, CDR2 SMNVEV (reference sequence).

The rearrangement joins TRBV7-9 to TRBJ1-4; the match to TRBD1 covers 7 bases. The CDR3 length is 13 residues. Germline V gives CDR1 SEHNR, CDR2 FQNEAQ (reference sequence). The V gene end was trimmed by 5 bases and the J gene end by 8 bases; junction bases not matched to a gene: 5. The CDR3, as DNA: TGTGCCAGCAGCCGACAGGGAAGAGAAAAACTGTTTTTT. It codes for CASSRQGREKLFF.

V and J are TRBV9 and TRBJ2-5, with D uncertain. This CDR3 has 15 amino acids. V was trimmed by 4 bases and J by 2 bases, leaving 15 bases between them. The germline V gene has CDR1 SGDLS and CDR2 YYNGEE. CDR3 DNA sequence: TGTGCCAGCAGCTCCCCAATTGGGCAACAAGAGACCCAGTACTTC. Translated: CASSSPIGQQETQYF.

This clone was seen once. This chain uses TRBV6-1 with TRBJ1-1, with 7 bases identical to TRBD1. CDR1 is MNHNS and CDR2 is SASEGT in the germline V gene. J lost 11 bases, V lost 1 base, and 7 bases had no gene match. The CDR3 consists of 13 residues. CDR3 coding DNA: TGTGCCAGCAGTGAAGGAGGGGGCTGTGGTGCTTTCTTT. This translates into CASSEGGGCGAFF.

This clone turned up a few times. The V and J genes are TRBV19 and TRBJ1-5; D unclear. The CDR3 runs to 14 residues. Germline V gene lookup returns CDR1 LNHDA and CDR2 SQIVND (reference sequence). Trimming took off 5 bases at V and 2 bases at J, with 10 bases between the two ends. The CDR3 reads CASSVLDGNQPQHF. In DNA, the CDR3 is TGTGCCAGTAGTGTACTAGATGGCAATCAGCCCCAGCATTTT.

The chain has TRBV12-5 and TRBJ1-2; unclear D gene. The CDR3 is 12 amino acids. V was clipped by 7 bases and J by 6 bases, with 12 bases between them. Germline V gene sequence: CDR1 LGHNT, CDR2 FRNRAP. As DNA, the CDR3 is TGTGCTAGTGCCGCTGGACTCAATGGCTACACCTTC. It codes for CASAAGLNGYTF.

In this sample, this clone turned up a few times. The rearrangement joins TRBV11-2 to TRBJ1-2; tentatively, D is TRBD1 (5 bases). CDR3 size: 14 residues. The germline gives CDR1 SGHAT, CDR2 FQNNGV. V lost 3 bases, J lost 2 bases, and 10 bases lay in between. The CDR3 spells CASSFGGGNYGYTF. The CDR3 bases are TGTGCCAGCAGCTTTGGGGGGGGGAACTATGGCTACACCTTC.

This clone has just a few counts. The chain combines TRBV2 with TRBJ2-7; 9 nucleotides align to TRBD1. The CDR3 covers 14 residues. V lost 4 bases and J lost 3; bases outside the gene matches: 4. The germline V gene has CDR1 SNHLY and CDR2 FYNNEI. The CDR3: CASSAGTGFYEQYF. DNA for the CDR3: TGTGCCAGCAGTGCCGGGACAGGGTTCTACGAGCAGTACTTC.

This clone occurred a few times. The genes are TRBV6-1 and TRBJ1-1; D gene uncertain. V lost 2 bases and J 4 bases, leaving 14 bases between the germline ends. The germline V gene encodes CDR1 MNHNS and CDR2 SASEGT. The CDR3 runs to 15 residues. Written as DNA, the CDR3 is TGTGCCAGCAGTGAACCCGGAGGGTTAACCACTGAAGCTTTCTTT. Translated: CASSEPGGLTTEAFF.

The rearrangement uses TRBV28 and TRBJ1-2, with 7 bases fitting TRBD1. The V gene end was trimmed by 11 bases and the J gene end by 1 base; junction bases not matched to a gene: 4. The germline V gene has CDR1 MDHEN and CDR2 SYDVKM. The CDR3 contains 12 residues. This CDR3 is CAAGTDNYGYTF. In DNA, the CDR3 is TGTGCCGCGGGGACAGATAACTATGGCTACACCTTC.

The table lists this clone with a count of one. Written as DNA, the CDR3 is TGTGCCTGGAGTGCCCCATGGGGCCCCAATTCACCCCTCCACTTT. Protein sequence: CAWSAPWGPNSPLHF. The chain employs TRBV30 and TRBJ1-6, with D possibly being TRBD1 (5 bases). This CDR3 region has 15 residues. Germline V gene data show CDR1 as GTSNPN and CDR2 as SVGIG (reference sequence). Trimming removed 1 base from V and 7 bases from J, with 14 bases in between.

This rearrangement joins TRBV4-3 to TRBJ2-7; 13 bases match TRBD2. Germline assignment: CDR1 LGHNA and CDR2 YSLEER. This CDR3 contains 19 residues. With 0 bases clipped from V and 1 base from J, the junction kept 9 bases outside the gene matches. The CDR3 sequence: CASSQDRLAGGHFSYEQYF. In nucleotides, the CDR3 is TGCGCCAGCAGCCAAGATCGACTAGCGGGGGGTCACTTTTCCTACGAGCAGTACTTC.

This clone has more than one count but fewer than ten. The V and J genes are TRBV27 and TRBJ2-4, with TRBD1 matching 7 bases. Trimming removed 7 bases from V and 5 bases from J; junction bases left unmatched: 17. Germline V CDR1 and CDR2: MNHEY, SMNVEV (reference sequence). CDR3 length: 17 residues. The DNA for the CDR3 is TGTGCCAGCACCTATCGGGACAGATTTGGCTCCCAAAACATTCAGTACTTC. It translates to CASTYRDRFGSQNIQYF.

The V call is TRBV7-3, the J call TRBJ2-1, with TRBD2 matching 12 bases. The CDR3 runs to 15 residues. After removal of 3 bases from V and 10 bases from J, the junction contained 7 bases not matched to a gene. Germline CDR1 SGHTA, CDR2 FQGTGA. The DNA for the CDR3 is TGTGCCAGCAGCTTTACTAGCGGGGGGTCTCTGGAGCAGTTCTTC. It codes for CASSFTSGGSLEQFF. The variable domain in full, completed from reference TRBV7-3 and TRBJ2-1, reads GAGVSQTPSNKVTEKGKYVELRCDPISGHTALYWYRQSLGQGPEFLIYFQGTGAADDSGLPNDRFFAVRPEGSVSTLKIQRTERGDSAVYLCASSFTSGGSLEQFFGPGTRLTVL.

This clone came up a few times. The chain combines TRBV29-1 with TRBJ1-1; D uncertain. This CDR3 has 13 residues. V gave up 3 bases and J gave up 5 bases, with 13 bases separating them. Germline-derived CDR1 and CDR2 are SQVTM and ANQGSEA. The CDR3 region is CSVDGTRWTEAFF. The CDR3 DNA sequence: TGCAGCGTTGATGGTACCCGGTGGACTGAAGCTTTCTTT.

The table lists this clone with a count of one. The chain uses TRBV28 and TRBJ2-1, with TRBD2 identical over 13 bases. The CDR3 extends over 16 amino acids. V shed 7 bases and J 6 bases; nucleotides not matched to a gene: 9. CDR1 is MDHEN and CDR2 is SYDVKM in the germline V gene. The CDR3 protein is CASTIAGLAGVNEQFF. For the CDR3, the DNA is TGTGCCAGCACCATAGCCGGACTAGCGGGGGTCAATGAGCAGTTCTTC.

V gene TRBV13 combines with J gene TRBJ2-1; TRBD2 agrees at 11 bases. The germline V gene encodes CDR1 PRHDT and CDR2 FYEKMQ (reference sequence). This CDR3 region has 15 residues. V lost 3 bases, J lost 3 bases, and 1 base stayed unmatched. The CDR3 sequence: CASSFSGGDYNEQFF. CDR3 nucleotide sequence: TGTGCCAGCAGCTTTAGCGGGGGGGACTACAATGAGCAGTTCTTC.

This clone appeared a single time. The rearrangement links TRBV30 to TRBJ1-5; TRBD1 might be the D (5 bases). V was clipped by 7 bases and J by 0 bases, with 10 bases between them. The CDR3 is 13 residues long. Germline CDR1 GTSNPN, CDR2 SVGIG (reference sequence). The CDR3 DNA follows: TGTGCCTTTAGACAGAATAGCAATCAGCCCCAGCATTTT. It is translated as CAFRQNSNQPQHF.

This rearrangement joins TRBV7-9 to TRBJ1-5, with TRBD1 as a possible D gene (5 bases). The CDR3 is 14 residues long. Germline values: CDR1 SEHNR, CDR2 FQNEAQ (reference sequence). The V gene lost 1 base and the J gene lost 7 bases, with 11 bases spanning the gap. The CDR3 region is CASSLDGGSQPQHF. DNA for the CDR3: TGTGCCAGCAGCTTAGACGGGGGTTCACAGCCCCAGCATTTT.

This chain uses TRBV7-2 with TRBJ2-3, with D hard to call. V was pared by 3 bases and J by 5 bases, with 18 bases between. The CDR3 sequence is 16 residues long. Germline values: CDR1 SGHTA, CDR2 FQGNSA. The CDR3, as DNA: TGTGCCAGCAGCTTTTATGGAGTCGGGTCCCGAGATACGCAGTATTTT. As protein: CASSFYGVGSRDTQYF.

This clone was found once. The genes are TRBV7-2 and TRBJ1-2, with D possibly TRBD1 on 6 matching bases. The CDR3 covers 15 residues. The V gene lost 2 bases and the J gene lost 4 bases, with 14 bases spanning the gap. Germline V gene lookup returns CDR1 SGHTA and CDR2 FQGNSA. CDR3 amino acids: CASSLLGGYSYGYTF. The CDR3 DNA sequence: TGTGCCAGCAGCTTATTAGGGGGTTATTCCTATGGCTACACCTTC.

DNA for the CDR3: TGTGCCAGCAGTGAATTCCCGGTTAATGAAAAACTGTTTTTT. Translating gives CASSEFPVNEKLFF. V gene TRBV25-1 combines with J gene TRBJ1-4, with unresolved D. The CDR3 has 14 residues. Germline V gene lookup returns CDR1 MGHDK and CDR2 SYGVNS. Trimming pared 1 base from V and 4 bases from J, leaving 7 bases between. The full variable domain, in which reference TRBV25-1 and TRBJ1-4 provide the parts outside the CDR3, is EADIYQTPRYLVIGTGKKITLECSQTMGHDKMYWYQQDPGMELHLIHYSYGVNSTEKGDLSSESTVSRIRTEHFPLTLESARPSHTSQYLCASSEFPVNEKLFFGSGTQLSVL.